This entry lists 31 T cell receptor beta chains sequenced from one sample in a study of T cell responses to AZD1222 COVID-19 vaccine. Using immunoSEQ multiplex PCR, the repertoire was profiled, and TCRdb retains in-frame clones only, with some absent. The table records 180,000 or so clones, over 85% of them present only once. The source material was peripheral blood, sampled on day 0 of AZD1222 vaccination. These receptor sequences come from an adult in good health.

The CDR3 DNA reads as TGTGCCAGCAGTGAAAAGACGGGACTTACCGGGGAGCTGTTTTTT. Amino acids: CASSEKTGLTGELFF. The chain is built from TRBV6-1 and TRBJ2-2; tentatively, D is TRBD2 (6 bases). Germline-derived CDR1 and CDR2 are MNHNS and SASEGT. The CDR3 is made up of 15 amino acids. V was pared by 2 bases and J by 5 bases, with 12 bases between.

The rearrangement links TRBV7-9 to TRBJ2-1, with D hard to call. CDR1 is SEHNR, CDR2 FQNEAQ, per germline (reference sequence). Between the trimmed V and J ends, which lost 4 bases and 6 bases, there was a span of 4 bases. The CDR3 is 11 residues long. The CDR3 DNA reads TGTGCCAGCAGCTATAGCAATGAGCAGTTCTTC. Its protein is CASSYSNEQFF.

The chain uses TRBV10-3 and TRBJ2-3; the match to TRBD1 covers 8 bases. The J segment lost 6 bases and the V segment lost 6 bases, leaving 2 bases of the junction unmatched. Germline V lookup: CDR1 ENHRY, CDR2 SYGVKD. CDR3 length equals 12 residues. CDR3 sequence reads: CAIRDRADTQYF. DNA for the CDR3: TGTGCCATCAGGGACAGGGCCGATACGCAGTATTTT.

About this clone itself: The DNA is omitted, as the CDR3 cannot be located on it reliably, and the CDR3 follows TCRdb's listing. The chain recombines TRBV3-1 (or the pseudogene TRBV3-2) with TRBJ1-2. The CDR3 comprises 17 residues, both ends counted. Germline CDR1 LGHDT, CDR2 YNNKEL (reference sequence). CDR3 region: CASSYFGPWDLTRGYTF.

This chain uses TRBV5-4 with TRBJ1-2; the D is unclear. V lost 4 bases and J 7 bases, leaving 17 bases between the germline ends. The CDR3 is 14 residues long. Germline CDR1 is SGHNT and CDR2 is YYREEE (reference sequence). CDR3 residues: CASSRAAGFTGYTF. The CDR3 DNA reads as TGTGCCAGCAGCCGAGCTGCGGGGTTTACTGGCTACACCTTC.

This clone occurred once. The V call is TRBV5-1, the J call TRBJ2-7; 10 nucleotides agree with TRBD2. Germline CDR1 SGHRS, CDR2 YFSETQ. CDR3 length: 14 amino acids. The V gene end was trimmed by 4 bases and the J gene end by 2 bases; junction bases not matched to a gene: 3. The CDR3 DNA follows: TGCGCCAGCAGCGAGCGGGAGGGAACCTACGAGCAGTACTTC. It translates to CASSEREGTYEQYF.

The rearrangement joins TRBV11-1 to TRBJ2-1; 13 bases agree with TRBD2. The trim removed 4 bases at V and 10 bases at J, leaving 7 bases unmatched. This CDR3 contains 15 residues. The germline gives CDR1 SGHAT, CDR2 FQDESV (reference sequence). CDR3 DNA: TGTGCCAGCAGCTCAGGACTAGCGGGAGCAGGGGAGCAGTTCTTC. Translating gives CASSSGLAGAGEQFF.

The CDR3 sequence: CASSLMGTGSYNEQFF. CDR3 DNA: TGTGCCAGCAGCTTAATGGGGACAGGATCGTACAATGAGCAGTTCTTC. This chain uses TRBV11-2 with TRBJ2-1; TRBD1 aligns across 8 bases. Germline CDR1 reads SGHAT; CDR2 reads FQNNGV. V was pared by 2 bases and J by 4 bases, with 7 bases of the junction left unmatched. This CDR3 comprises 16 residues. The full variable domain, rest sourced from reference TRBV11-2 and TRBJ2-1, is EAGVAQSPRYKIIEKRQSVAFWCNPISGHATLYWYQQILGQGPKLLIQFQNNGVVDDSQLPKDRFSAERLKGVDSTLKIQPAKLEDSAVYLCASSLMGTGSYNEQFFGPGTRLTVL.

This chain links TRBV19 with TRBJ1-5, with unresolved D. The CDR3 loop spans 15 amino acids. The germline V gene has CDR1 LNHDA and CDR2 SQIVND (reference sequence). With 7 bases removed from V and 7 bases from J, the gap between germline ends came to 20 bases. The CDR3 is CASTYKDDLGQPQHF. The CDR3 region has the DNA TGTGCCAGTACATACAAGGACGATTTGGGGCAGCCCCAGCATTTT.

This clone showed up just once. The rearrangement uses TRBV5-8 and TRBJ1-6; D may be TRBD1 (5 bases). The CDR3 totals 15 residues. Germline CDR1 SGHTS, CDR2 YDEGEE. V was clipped by 3 bases and J by 9 bases, with 16 bases between them. Written as DNA, the CDR3 is TGTGCCAGCAGCTCCCGGCTCTTCGGGGGTTCACCCCTCCACTTT. This encodes CASSSRLFGGSPLHF.

Only one count was recorded for this clone. The chain employs TRBV6-5 and TRBJ1-6, with D unclear. The germline V gene has CDR1 MNHEY and CDR2 SVGAGI. V dropped 0 bases and J dropped 0 bases, with 6 bases sitting between them. CDR3 size: 16 residues. Written as DNA, the CDR3 is TGTGCCAGCAGTTACTCGGTAAACTCCTATAATTCACCCCTCCACTTT. As protein: CASSYSVNSYNSPLHF.

The V and J genes are TRBV12-5 and TRBJ2-1; TRBD1 matches 7 bases. Germline lookup yields CDR1 LGHNT and CDR2 FRNRAP. J was trimmed by 3 bases and V by 6 bases; bases with no gene match: 5. This CDR3 is built from 14 residues. CDR3 in amino acids: CASGSGTDYNEQFF. The CDR3 DNA reads as TGTGCTAGTGGATCCGGGACAGACTACAATGAGCAGTTCTTC.

This chain links TRBV4-1 with TRBJ1-3, with D hard to call. Germline values: CDR1 MGHRA, CDR2 YSYEKL. This CDR3 comprises 17 residues. The ends were cut back, 3 bases at V and 0 bases at J, with 15 bases in the middle. The CDR3 DNA reads TGCGCCAGCAGCCAGAAAGAGGGCCGAGTCTCTGGAAACACCATATATTTT. It is translated as CASSQKEGRVSGNTIYF.

The gene calls are TRBV15 and TRBJ2-7, with D perhaps matching TRBD2 (5 bases). The CDR3 contains 14 residues. Between the trimmed V and J ends, which lost 1 base and 3 bases, there was a span of 10 bases. From germline, CDR1 is LNHNV and CDR2 YYDKDF (reference sequence). Here the CDR3 reads CATSRGRSGYEQYF. CDR3 nucleotides: TGTGCCACCAGCAGAGGGAGGAGTGGCTACGAGCAGTACTTC.

The V gene is TRBV5-6, the J gene TRBJ1-3; D is undetermined. Trimming shortened V by 4 bases and J by 0 bases, and 5 bases separated the two germline ends. The CDR3 is 13 amino acids. CDR1 and CDR2 from the germline V gene are SGHDT and YYEEEE. The CDR3 nucleotides read TGTGCCAGCAGCCCCTACTCTGGAAACACCATATATTTT. Amino acids: CASSPYSGNTIYF.

The chain has TRBV3-1 (or the pseudogene TRBV3-2) and TRBJ1-1; D is undetermined. The CDR3 runs to 14 residues. Germline-derived CDR1 and CDR2 are LGHDT and YNNKEL (reference sequence). Between the trimmed V and J ends, which lost 1 base and 1 base, there was a span of 7 bases. CDR3 in amino acids: CASSQVWGNTEAFF. The CDR3 DNA reads TGTGCCAGCAGCCAAGTTTGGGGGAACACTGAAGCTTTCTTT.

This sequence joins TRBV3-1 (or the pseudogene TRBV3-2) and TRBJ1-4; possible D gene TRBD1, 6 bases. Germline-derived CDR1 and CDR2 are LGHDT and YNNKEL (reference sequence). Trimming removed 9 bases from V and 0 bases from J, with 8 bases in between. There are 13 residues in the CDR3. The CDR3 DNA follows: TGTGCCAGTCCAGGGGCAACTAATGAAAAACTGTTTTTT. This gives the protein CASPGATNEKLFF.

The sample holds one count of this clone. The chain uses TRBV3-1 (or the pseudogene TRBV3-2) and TRBJ1-6, with TRBD1 as a possible D gene (5 bases). Germline-derived CDR1 and CDR2 are LGHDT and YNNKEL (reference sequence). The CDR3 totals 17 residues. Trimming cost V 1 base and J 1 base, with 11 bases left between them. The CDR3 DNA follows: TGTGCCAGCAGCCAAGTGGGGGGGAGGTCCTATAATTCACCCCTCCACTTT. Translating gives CASSQVGGRSYNSPLHF.

The V call is TRBV4-2, the J call TRBJ1-6, with TRBD1 matching over 8 bases. This CDR3 region has 18 residues. V was clipped by 0 bases and J by 6 bases; unmatched bases: 10. The germline gives CDR1 LGHNA, CDR2 YNFKEQ. The CDR3 protein is CASSQEWVPGQVNSPLHF. The CDR3 DNA reads as TGTGCCAGCAGCCAAGAATGGGTCCCGGGACAGGTTAATTCACCCCTCCACTTT.

CDR3 in DNA: TGTGCCAGCAGTTACACCTTACAGGACCCCTATAGCAATCAGCCCCAGCATTTT. Translated, it gives CASSYTLQDPYSNQPQHF. V and J are TRBV6-2 or TRBV6-3 and TRBJ1-5, with D tentatively TRBD1 (5 bases). CDR1 MNHEY and CDR2 SVGEGT come from the germline V gene. The CDR3 totals 18 residues. V lost 2 bases and J lost 0, with 17 bases in between.

This chain uses TRBV3-1 (or the pseudogene TRBV3-2) with TRBJ1-2; D is undetermined. Germline CDR1 reads LGHDT; CDR2 reads YNNKEL (reference sequence). V lost 0 bases, J lost 8 bases, and 19 bases lay in between. CDR3 size: 16 residues. As DNA, the CDR3 is TGTGCCAGCAGCCAAGATCCAGGAGATAGATCTAGGGGCTACACCTTC. This gives the protein CASSQDPGDRSRGYTF.

CDR3 sequence: CASSQTSGIYGYTF. CDR3 DNA sequence: TGTGCCAGCAGTCAAACCTCAGGGATCTATGGCTACACCTTC. The J gene is TRBJ1-2, the V gene TRBV6-5; D possibly corresponds to TRBD1 (5 bases). V was shortened by 5 bases and J by 4 bases, with 14 bases between the two germline ends. Germline V gene data show CDR1 as MNHEY and CDR2 as SVGAGI. This CDR3 comprises 14 residues.

For the CDR3, the DNA is TGCGCGACGGGACAGGGAGGGAACAATGAGCAGTTCTTC. This codes for CATGQGGNNEQFF. This sequence joins TRBV5-1 and TRBJ2-1, with TRBD1 identical over 9 bases. In germline, CDR1 is SGHRS, CDR2 YFSETQ. CDR3 length equals 13 residues.

The gene calls are TRBV7-2 and TRBJ2-2, with 10 bases that match TRBD1. Germline assignment: CDR1 SGHTA and CDR2 FQGNSA. V lost 5 bases, J lost 5 bases, and 5 bases stayed unmatched. The CDR3 extends over 15 amino acids. CDR3 region: CASSPRQGATGELFF. The CDR3 nucleotides are TGTGCCAGCAGCCCGAGACAGGGGGCGACCGGGGAGCTGTTTTTT.

The chain links TRBV5-1 to TRBJ1-5; 7 bases align to TRBD1. The CDR3 is 13 residues long. CDR1 is SGHRS and CDR2 is YFSETQ in the germline V gene. V dropped 4 bases and J dropped 6; count of bases not matched to a gene: 4. The chain's CDR3 is CASSRTGSQPQHF. In nucleotides, the CDR3 is TGCGCCAGCAGCCGGACAGGCAGTCAGCCCCAGCATTTT.

The CDR3 coding sequence is TGTGCCAGCAGCCAAGAACCTCCCTGGTGGGGGGAGCTGTTTTTT. This translates into CASSQEPPWWGELFF. This chain joins TRBV14 and TRBJ2-2; D gene uncertain. V was cut by 0 bases and J by 8 bases, with 13 bases left in between. Germline lookup yields CDR1 SGHDN and CDR2 FVKESK. The length of the CDR3 is 15 residues.

The chain combines TRBV4-1 with TRBJ2-7, with D tentatively TRBD2 (8 bases). CDR3 length: 15 residues. Trimming removed 11 bases from V and 3 bases from J, with 23 bases in between. Looked up from germline, CDR1 is MGHRA and CDR2 is YSYEKL. The CDR3 is CAPRPREGAGYEQYF. DNA of the CDR3: TGCGCCCCCCGCCCCCGGGAGGGGGCTGGCTACGAGCAGTACTTC.

This rearrangement joins TRBV19 to TRBJ1-5, with D tentatively TRBD1 (5 bases). With 2 bases removed from V and 16 bases from J, the gap between germline ends came to 24 bases. This CDR3 spans 15 amino acids. Germline V gene lookup returns CDR1 LNHDA and CDR2 SQIVND (reference sequence). CDR3 region: CASSISGALGQSQHF. The CDR3 DNA reads as TGTGCCAGTAGTATAAGTGGGGCCTTAGGGCAGTCTCAACATTTT.

This clone was recorded only once. The rearrangement uses TRBV2 and TRBJ2-2, with D possibly being TRBD1 or TRBD2 (7 bases each). The V end lost 5 bases, the J end lost 7 bases, and 17 bases lay between the germline ends. The germline CDR1 and CDR2 sequences are SNHLY and FYNNEI. CDR3 size: 15 residues. The CDR3 here is CASSSQGGAGGELFF. The CDR3 DNA is TGTGCCAGCAGTTCTCAGGGGGGGGCTGGCGGGGAGCTGTTTTTT.

This chain uses TRBV11-3 with TRBJ2-7, with TRBD1 matching 8 bases. V shed 4 bases, J shed 3 bases, and the junction held 2 bases outside the gene matches. CDR1 and CDR2 (germline): SGHNT, YENEEA. CDR3 size: 13 residues. The CDR3 DNA reads as TGTGCCAGCAGCTCACAGGGGGGCTACGAGCAGTACTTC. Translating gives CASSSQGGYEQYF.

The chain combines TRBV19 with TRBJ1-2; D gene ambiguous. This CDR3 is 18 amino acids long. V dropped 6 bases and J dropped 5 bases, with 28 bases sitting between them. Germline V CDR1 and CDR2: LNHDA, SQIVND (reference sequence). CDR3: CASSLRLVPGKVRYGYTF. The CDR3 DNA follows: TGTGCCAGTAGCCTACGATTAGTGCCGGGTAAGGTGAGGTATGGCTACACCTTC.